This T cell receptor beta chain is drawn from a study of T cells in Graves' hyperthyroidism and ophthalmopathy. Findings and caveats of the study: Blood samples included most of the expanded thyroid clonotypes exceeding 0.001.

About this clonotype itself: Its antigen remains unidentified.

What was amplified from RNA transcripts were TCR beta CDR3 regions. Using the HTBI primer set, a first-round RT-PCR was run on the TCR CDR3. In TCRdb, the multiplex PCR reads were re-called with MiXCR into one record per CDR3 protein. This table has more than 500,000 distinct CDR3 sequences, about half appearing once. CDR3 length: 15 residues. Germline V lookup: CDR1 MNHNS, CDR2 SASEGT. Trimming cost V 5 bases and J 7 bases, with 18 bases left between them. The sequence was collected from an adult woman with Graves' disease, either hyperthyroidism or ophthalmopathy (not recorded which). Sample: peripheral blood or thyroid tissue (not recorded which). The chain combines TRBV6-1 with TRBJ1-5; D is unclear. The CDR3 sequence: CASSPREHGEQPQHF. CDR3 sequence (DNA): TGTGCCAGCAGTCCGAGGGAACACGGGGAGCAGCCCCAGCATTTT.